Included here is one T cell receptor beta chain sequence, with context. Its target is unknown. The data belong to a study of cytomegalovirus exposure and HLA in healthy donors. Study-level background: A subsequent analysis stated that the approximately 120 validation repertoires were run on the same platform as the 550 to 750 first-cohort repertoires.

Per the germline V gene, CDR1 is SGHRS and CDR2 is YFSETQ. V shed 5 bases and J shed 0 bases, with 14 bases lying between them. The CDR3 totals 15 residues. Sequencing was performed with immunoSEQ multiplex PCR; in TCRdb, only in-frame clones are kept and a portion is missing. The sample has a few hundred thousand clones, 88% seen once. General study points: There were some public TCRs occurring in many donors, but most TCR sequences were rare. One later analysis, an examination of the 100 to 150 validation repertoires, found that first-cohort TCR clusters tended to co-occur in them.

This sequence was found in a woman aged 18-30 years in good health and CMV-seronegative. The sequenced sample consisted of PBMCs. V gene TRBV5-1 combines with J gene TRBJ2-5; D is perhaps TRBD2 (6 bases). The CDR3 protein is CASRQRRAYQETQYF. CDR3 nucleotide sequence: TGCGCCAGCAGACAACGGAGGGCGTACCAAGAGACCCAGTACTTC.